This TCR beta chain was captured by sequencing in a study of blood T cells in healthy people across ages. Study-wide points: Higher diversity, along with more naive CD4+ cells, distinguished long-lived donors from aged donors.

Note on this clonotype: As yet, its antigen is unknown.

Using a J-beta primer mix together with a sample-barcoded 5' primer, a second PCR was run for roughly 7 to 12 cycles. Per-sample output comprised a minimum of 2.5 million paired-end reads containing CDR3. TCRdb re-derived calls from the 5' RACE reads in MiXCR, one entry per CDR3 protein. This sample yields 1.5 million to 2 million distinct CDR3 sequences, of which roughly 27% are seen a single time; 7.7% belongs to the top ten. V lost 3 bases and J lost 3, with 3 bases in between. The CDR3 extends over 12 amino acids. The chain couples TRBV12-3 or TRBV12-4 to TRBJ1-3, with D uncertain. The specimen was blood. This TCR came from a woman in her 30s in good health. CDR3 coding DNA: TGTGCCAGCAGTTTCGATGGAAACACCATATATTTT. Its translation is CASSFDGNTIYF.